This TCR beta chain was sequenced during a study of STAT5B mutations in CD4+ large granular lymphocyte leukemia. Data came from immunoSEQ multiplex PCR; TCRdb stores just in-frame clones and leaves some out. Here the sample spans almost 30,000 clones, approximately 80% being singletons. Healthy controls were blood donor buffy coats. The CDR3 covers 14 residues. The germline V gene encodes CDR1 LNHDA and CDR2 SQIVND (reference sequence). V was pared by 7 bases and J by 1 base, with 10 bases between. As for this clone: What it binds is unknown.

Study-wide results and caveats: 8/27 top patient clones versus 2/35 control clones were TRBV06-family. Patient CD4-sorted repertoires stayed more clonal than healthy ones after leukemic-clone removal. Without HLA matching, higher CD4+ than CD8+ T-LGLL clonality could reflect small sample size.

The sequence derives from a human donor in good health. The sample consisted of CD4+ T cells from blood buffy coats. The rearrangement uses TRBV19 and TRBJ1-4; perhaps TRBD1 as D (5 bases). The CDR3 loop reads CASNGGRTNEKLFF. Written as DNA, the CDR3 is TGTGCCAGTAACGGGGGGAGAACTAATGAAAAACTGTTTTTT.